This TCR beta chain appears in the sequencing data of a study of T cell responses to AZD1222 COVID-19 vaccine. Study-wide points: Following two doses of AZD1222, Spike-specific TCR breadth and depth rose. At baseline, seropositivity was found in only 6 or 7 AZD1222 recipients.

The assay was immunoSEQ multiplex PCR, and TCRdb's table has in-frame clones only and misses some. The sample has over 150,000 clones, approximately 93% seen once; the top ten hold 0.95% to 1.1%. Pooled together were second doses at about 4 or about 12 weeks. Concerning this clone: The antigen remains undetermined.

This clonotype originated in an adult who received the AZD1222 COVID-19 vaccine. This specimen consisted of peripheral blood, obtained 28 days after the second AZD1222 dose.

DNA for the CDR3: TGTGCCAGAAACCCGCGGGACAGCCCACGACAGTACTTC. Its protein product is CARNPRDSPRQYF. The rearrangement links TRBV5-3 to TRBJ2-7; possible D gene TRBD1, 7 bases. TRBV5-3 is filed as an ORF, its function uncertain. V was trimmed by 6 bases and J by 10 bases, leaving 20 bases between them. The length of the CDR3 is 13 residues.